This T cell receptor beta chain stems from a study of PD-1 blockade in classical Hodgkin lymphoma (dated by TCRdb to 2019 to 2021). As for the study more broadly: Nivolumab dosing was 3 mg/kg intravenously every 2 weeks, continuing until either disease progression or unacceptable toxicity. The study used TCR beta sequencing and CyTOF to define a peripheral blood immune signature of response to PD-1 blockade in classical Hodgkin lymphoma.

In the case of this clone: What this receptor recognizes is not known. No clone much larger than this one lies a single base away; base qualities are absent.

The Qiagen DNeasy kit was used to extract genomic DNA both from unsorted PBMCs and from the negatively selected CD4+ and CD8+ fractions. TCR beta CDR3 regions were subjected to amplification by immunoSEQ multiplex PCR with primers that anneal to V and J segments. A synthetic immune receptor repertoire was used to minimize amplification bias, and any residual bias was removed computationally once sequencing was done. Regarding the original processing steps: Custom Python scripts were used to quantify repertoire diversity as the Shannon entropy index. Unsorted, CD4+ and CD8+ repertoires were analyzed separately, except for combined analyses in which CD4+ and CD8+ sequences were merged in silico. Clonal expansion was defined as at least a 2-fold frequency increase after treatment relative to C1D1, with a pseudocount of 0.5 for undetected baseline clones. Singleton clones were defined as clones with 0 or 1 copy at C1D1, and non-singleton clones were defined as clones with 2 or more copies. Clones expanded in unsorted samples were labelled as CD4+, CD8+ or unknown by matching protein sequences in sorted samples from the same patient. Wilcoxon tests were applied to paired samples to test diversity changes from C1D1 to C4D1. The source is immuneACCESS, and TCRdb retained only in-frame sequences with V and J called. Part of the clones is not carried over; for the studies checked, unresolved V genes explain less than half of this, and the remainder is unexplained. V and J calls and clone size are given by that table; D and trimming were obtained from the DNA. The sample profile shows roughly 100,000 clones; about 92% of them were found once. The top ten clonotypes cover roughly 19% of the sample.

Trimming takes 0 bases from V and 0 bases from J, and the germline ends sit 8 bases apart. The CDR3 holds 15 amino acids from the cysteine to the phenylalanine. The DNA shown is the 45-base CDR3, in frame from base 1. The germline V gene (reference sequence) provides CDR1 LNHNV and CDR2 YYDKDF. The paper's findings and limits, for the study overall: Trial patients achieving complete response had baseline diversity similar to newly diagnosed patients, whereas partial responders and progressors had significantly lower diversity. Lower diversity was observed in patients in whom nivolumab was started less than 1 year after ASCT, and these patients were excluded from later analyses so that confounding by immune reconstitution would be avoided. The study covered only a single clinical trial cohort, and the causes of the repertoire differences, possibly disease activity or prior therapy, were still not defined. By C4D1, a significant rise was seen in CD4+ TCR diversity but not in CD8+ TCR diversity (p=0.0027 vs p=0.16), and the rise was most apparent among complete responders (p=0.02). Newly diagnosed patients were reported to have lower baseline TCR diversity than healthy donors, and relapsed/refractory patients were reported to have lower baseline TCR diversity still.

The intended sense of this specimen's time point label: cycle 4 day 1 (C4D1), after 6 weeks of nivolumab. All trial patients had relapsed after autologous stem cell transplantation, with cohorts A, B and C differing in prior brentuximab vedotin exposure. A total of approximately 51 patients with relapsed/refractory classical Hodgkin lymphoma made up the trial cohort, and each patient's best overall response was complete response, partial response or progressive disease. Single-agent nivolumab was administered to trial patients in the multi-cohort phase II CheckMate 205 trial. Best overall response was determined by an independent review committee according to the 2007 International Working Group response criteria. PBMCs from the trial were collected at three points: immediately before nivolumab initiation (C1D1), and during therapy at cycle 2 day 1 and cycle 4 day 1. After peripheral blood was drawn into 8 mL Vacutainer Cell Preparation Tubes, PBMCs were isolated by centrifugation and then cryopreserved.

Material: peripheral blood mononuclear cells (PBMCs), obtained before the fourth cycle of nivolumab. The receptor comes from a human donor with classical Hodgkin lymphoma. The chain links TRBV15 with TRBJ1-2; the D gene remains uncertain. Here is the DNA: TGTGCCACCAGCAGAGATGGCAGACCTAACTATGGCTACACCTTC. It translates to CATSRDGRPNYGYTF.